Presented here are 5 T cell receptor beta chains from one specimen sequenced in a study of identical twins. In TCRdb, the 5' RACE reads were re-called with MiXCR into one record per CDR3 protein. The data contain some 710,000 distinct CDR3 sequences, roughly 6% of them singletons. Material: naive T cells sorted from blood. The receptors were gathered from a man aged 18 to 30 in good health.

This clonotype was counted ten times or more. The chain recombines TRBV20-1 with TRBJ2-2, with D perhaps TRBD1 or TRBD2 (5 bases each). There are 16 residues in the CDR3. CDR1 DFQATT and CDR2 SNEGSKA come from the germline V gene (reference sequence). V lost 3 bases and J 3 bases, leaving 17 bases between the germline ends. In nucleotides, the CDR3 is TGCAGTGCTAGGACTCCTCTGGGGCGGGACACCGGGGAGCTGTTTTTT. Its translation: CSARTPLGRDTGELFF.

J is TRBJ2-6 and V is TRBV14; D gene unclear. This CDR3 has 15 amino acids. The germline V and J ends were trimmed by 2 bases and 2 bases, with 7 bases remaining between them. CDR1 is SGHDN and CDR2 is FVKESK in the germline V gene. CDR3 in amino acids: CASSQRVTGANVLTF. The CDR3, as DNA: TGTGCCAGCAGCCAACGGGTGACTGGGGCCAACGTCCTGACTTTC.

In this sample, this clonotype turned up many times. As DNA, the CDR3 is TGTGCCAGCAGCATCGGACAGGTGAACACTGAAGCTTTCTTT. The encoded protein is CASSIGQVNTEAFF. V gene TRBV11-2 combines with J gene TRBJ1-1, with 7 bases aligning to TRBD1. The CDR3 runs 14 residues. Germline CDR1 is SGHAT and CDR2 is FQNNGV. Losses at the gene ends were 5 bases for V and 0 bases for J; bases not matched to a gene: 3.

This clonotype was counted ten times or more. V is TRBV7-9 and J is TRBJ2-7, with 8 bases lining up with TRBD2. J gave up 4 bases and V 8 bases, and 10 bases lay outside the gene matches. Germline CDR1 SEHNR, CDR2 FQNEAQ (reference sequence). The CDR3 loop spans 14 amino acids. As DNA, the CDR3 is TGTGCCAGCGGCCCCGGGACTAGAGGGTACGAGCAGTACTTC. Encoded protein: CASGPGTRGYEQYF.

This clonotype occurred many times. CDR3 sequence: CASSQSWGYEQYF. CDR3 sequence (DNA): TGTGCCAGCAGCCAATCTTGGGGCTACGAGCAGTACTTC. V is TRBV3-1 and J is TRBJ2-7; D not certain. The ends were cut back, 2 bases at V and 3 bases at J, with 8 bases in the middle. Germline CDR1 reads LGHDT; CDR2 reads YNNKEL (reference sequence). The CDR3 consists of 13 residues.